These 2 T cell receptor beta chains were all obtained from the same sample, sequenced in a study of shared clonotypes between healthy human individuals (dated by TCRdb to the early 2020s). The method behind the library was the immunoSEQ multiplex PCR assay. TCRdb limited this immuneACCESS table to in-frame rearrangements with V and J called. A share of clones is missing; checked studies link under half to unresolved V genes, and the rest is unexplained. Counted in this sample were approximately 500,000 clones; 70% to 80% of them appeared once. The ten largest make up around 12% of the sample. The sequencing sample was made of PBMCs. All receptors come from a woman in her 40s in good health. Some clones in this sample may be carry-over from other donors' samples.

This clone came up a few times. The genes are TRBV27 and TRBJ2-7; the match to TRBD2 covers 11 bases. After removal of 5 bases from V and 7 bases from J, the junction contained 10 bases not matched to a gene. The germline gives CDR1 MNHEY, CDR2 SMNVEV (reference sequence). The CDR3 totals 15 residues. The CDR3 sequence: CASSGTGTSGFEQYF. The CDR3 DNA follows: TGTGCCAGCAGTGGAACCGGGACTAGCGGATTTGAGCAGTACTTC.

This clone was recorded once. A much larger clone lies a single base off, so this may be a read error. This rearrangement joins TRBV6-5 to TRBJ2-7, with 8 bases aligning to TRBD1. CDR3 size: 15 residues. The V segment lost 5 bases and the J segment 0 bases; nucleotides outside the gene matches: 6. The germline gives CDR1 MNHEY, CDR2 SVGAGI. CDR3 in DNA: TGTGCCAGCAGTGCCGGGACAGGAAACTCCTACGAGCAGTACTTC. Protein sequence: CASSAGTGNSYEQYF.